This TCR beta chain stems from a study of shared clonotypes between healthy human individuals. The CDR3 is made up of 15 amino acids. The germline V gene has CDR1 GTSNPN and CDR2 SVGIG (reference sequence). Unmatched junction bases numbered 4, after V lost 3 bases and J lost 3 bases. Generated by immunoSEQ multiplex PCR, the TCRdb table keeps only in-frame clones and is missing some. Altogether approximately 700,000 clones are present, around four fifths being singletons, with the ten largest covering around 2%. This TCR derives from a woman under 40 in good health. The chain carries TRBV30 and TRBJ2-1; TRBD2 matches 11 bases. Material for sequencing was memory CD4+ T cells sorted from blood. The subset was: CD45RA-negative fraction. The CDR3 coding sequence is TGTGCCTGGAGAACCGGGACTAGCGGCTACAATGAGCAGTTCTTC. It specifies CAWRTGTSGYNEQFF.